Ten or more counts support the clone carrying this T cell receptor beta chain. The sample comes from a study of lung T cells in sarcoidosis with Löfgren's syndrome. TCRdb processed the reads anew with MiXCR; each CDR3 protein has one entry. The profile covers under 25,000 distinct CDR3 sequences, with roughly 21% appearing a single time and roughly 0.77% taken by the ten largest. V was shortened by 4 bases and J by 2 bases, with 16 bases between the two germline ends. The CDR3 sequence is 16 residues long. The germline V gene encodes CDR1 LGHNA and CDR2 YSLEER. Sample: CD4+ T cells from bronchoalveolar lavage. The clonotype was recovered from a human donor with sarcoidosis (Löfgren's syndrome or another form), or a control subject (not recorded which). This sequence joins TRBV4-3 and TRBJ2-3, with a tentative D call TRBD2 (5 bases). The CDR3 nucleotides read TGCGCCAGCAGCCCGGGTGGAGGAACAATCACAGATACGCAGTATTTT. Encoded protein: CASSPGGGTITDTQYF.